The T cell receptor beta chain under discussion was sequenced for a study of T cells of healthy individuals. TCRdb re-called the 5' RACE reads through MiXCR, storing one row per CDR3 protein. The sample has tens of thousands of distinct CDR3 sequences, about 14% seen once. Germline assignment: CDR1 SGHDT and CDR2 YYEEEE. CDR3 length equals 16 residues. V was clipped by 0 bases and J by 2 bases; unmatched bases: 2. The rearrangement joins TRBV5-6 to TRBJ1-5, with 10 bases identical to TRBD1. This receptor was identified in a human donor in good health. This CDR3 is CASSLAGTGGNQPQHF. CDR3 nucleotides: TGTGCCAGCAGCTTGGCGGGGACAGGGGGCAATCAGCCCCAGCATTTT. Variable domain in full (rest from reference TRBV5-6 and TRBJ1-5): DAGVTQSPTHLIKTRGQQVTLRCSPKSGHDTVSWYQQALGQGPQFIFQYYEEEERQRGNFPDRFSGHQFPNYSSELNVNALLLGDSALYLCASSLAGTGGNQPQHFGDGTRLSIL.